This TCR beta chain came from a study of blood T cell repertoires in COVID-19. For the study at large: The origin of the acute and convalescent COVID-19 samples was the United States, Italy and Spain.

In germline, CDR1 is SGHRS, CDR2 YFSETQ. V was pared by 4 bases and J by 6 bases, with 11 bases between. CDR3 length equals 12 residues. Donors in Cohort 3 who had recovered were those with two negative PCRs, healthcare professional clearance, or resolution of their symptoms. In the original analysis: Amplification of reference gene primers was used by the study to estimate nucleated cell counts. Produced via immunoSEQ multiplex PCR; TCRdb's table is partial and in-frame only. Clone size and V and J calls were adopted from that table, with D and trimming inferred from the DNA. The table lists around 160,000 clones, approximately 80% of them singletons.

The V and J genes are TRBV5-1 and TRBJ2-7; D possibly corresponds to TRBD1 (6 bases). The sequenced material came from PBMCs or T cells enriched from blood (not recorded which). The source is a woman aged 60-70 years who had recovered from COVID-19. CDR3 DNA: TGCGCCAGCAGCGTACAGGGTCTCGAGCAGTACTTC. The encoded protein is CASSVQGLEQYF.